This entry lists 5 T cell receptor beta chains sequenced from one sample in a study of T cell responses to AZD1222 COVID-19 vaccine. Profiling relied on immunoSEQ multiplex PCR, and the TCRdb table lists in-frame clones only, not all of them. The table records 80,000 to 90,000 clones, more than 75% of them present only once. The material sequenced was peripheral blood, taken on day 0 of AZD1222 vaccination. These receptors originate from an adult in good health.

V gene TRBV9 combines with J gene TRBJ2-7, with 7 positions matching TRBD2. V shed 0 bases and J 4 bases; nucleotides not matched to a gene: 16. The germline gives CDR1 SGDLS, CDR2 YYNGEE. The CDR3 is 18 residues long. The CDR3, as DNA: TGTGCCAGCAGCGTAGAGGCCTCTCTGGGCGGGAGCAGGTACGAGCAGTACTTC. Its translation is CASSVEASLGGSRYEQYF. Using reference TRBV9 and TRBJ2-7 for the parts outside the CDR3, the full variable domain is DSGVTQTPKHLITATGQRVTLRCSPRSGDLSVYWYQQSLDQGLQFLIQYYNGEERAKGNILERFSAQQFPDLHSELNLSSLELGDSALYFCASSVEASLGGSRYEQYFGPGTRLTVT.

The chain employs TRBV12-3 or TRBV12-4 and TRBJ1-2; D gene uncertain. The V gene lost 3 bases and the J gene lost 8 bases, with 10 bases spanning the gap. CDR3 length equals 12 residues. The CDR3 DNA reads as TGTGCCAGCAGTTTTTCCCGGAACGGCTACACCTTC. It yields the protein CASSFSRNGYTF.

The V and J genes are TRBV7-9 and TRBJ2-1, with a weak D call TRBD2 (5 bases). Looked up from germline, CDR1 is SEHNR and CDR2 is FQNEAQ (reference sequence). This CDR3 has 14 residues. V was shortened by 6 bases and J by 4 bases, with 13 bases between the two germline ends. Here the CDR3 reads CASSFVGEYNEQFF. The CDR3 DNA sequence: TGTGCCAGCAGTTTCGTCGGGGAATACAATGAGCAGTTCTTC.

This chain links TRBV6-6 with TRBJ1-2; D is possibly TRBD1 (6 bases). CDR3 size: 12 residues. CDR1 is MNHNY and CDR2 is SVGAGI in the germline V gene (reference sequence). V was trimmed by 7 bases and J by 5 bases, leaving 11 bases between them. The CDR3 DNA reads TGTGCCAGCACCACAGGGAATTATGGCTACACCTTC. This codes for CASTTGNYGYTF.

J is TRBJ2-3 and V is TRBV6-5; D is ambiguous. Germline V gene lookup returns CDR1 MNHEY and CDR2 SVGAGI. The CDR3 has 15 residues. Trimming cost V 11 bases and J 4 bases, with 22 bases left between them. The CDR3 DNA reads as TGTGCCGGGTCTTCACAGCCCGGCTGGGCAGATACGCAGTATTTT. It yields the protein CAGSSQPGWADTQYF.